This T cell receptor beta chain was sequenced for a study of cytomegalovirus exposure and HLA in healthy donors. As regards this clone: Antigen: not known.

The PCR contained 60 Vbeta and 13 Jbeta primers. In the original processing: A follow-up analysis tallied around 76 million unique TCR beta chains, roughly 11 million shared. Assay: immunoSEQ multiplex PCR; the TCRdb copy retains only in-frame clones and omits some. That table furnishes V, J and clone size, whereas the DNA furnished D and trimming. In the table there are 150,000 to 200,000 clones, approximately 80% of which are singletons. Study-wide results and limits: Segments of the TCR beta V type were, in most cases, productive about 87% or about 30% of the time in an earlier analysis. TCR beta chains numbering roughly 150 were designated cytomegalovirus-associated.

The length of the CDR3 is 15 residues. CDR1 and CDR2 from the germline V gene are SGHDN and FVKESK. This sequence originates from a young man in good health and CMV-seropositive. Material for sequencing was PBMCs. This chain joins TRBV14 and TRBJ2-5, with unresolved D. The J call is uncertain, as TRBJ2-7 better fits the DNA end. CDR3 sequence reads: CASSQEEDNSYEQYF. The CDR3 nucleotides read TGTGCCAGCAGCCAAGAAGAAGACAACTCCTACGAGCAGTACTTC.